Below are 3 T cell receptor beta chains sequenced from a single sample in a study of T cells after yellow fever vaccination. Each CDR3 protein gets one entry after TCRdb re-called the 5' RACE reads with MiXCR. Of over 110,000 distinct CDR3 sequences listed, 7.7% are singletons. Sequences were derived from CD4+ T cells sorted from PBMCs, sampled 5 days after the yellow fever booster vaccination. The receptors shown here come from a young man who received the YFV17D yellow fever vaccine.

This clonotype appeared many times. The V gene is TRBV2, the J gene TRBJ2-3; 8 nucleotides line up with TRBD2. In germline, CDR1 is SNHLY, CDR2 FYNNEI. V trimming: 6 bases; J trimming: 5 bases; junction bases outside the gene matches: 13. CDR3 size: 16 residues. CDR3: CASRGPGLERRDTQYF. DNA for the CDR3: TGTGCCAGCAGGGGTCCGGGACTAGAGAGACGAGATACGCAGTATTTT.

Many counts were recorded for this clonotype. The chain links TRBV5-6 to TRBJ2-3; the match to TRBD2 covers 10 bases. The ends lost 4 bases at V and 2 bases at J; junction bases unmatched: 7. The length of the CDR3 is 16 residues. The germline V gene encodes CDR1 SGHDT and CDR2 YYEEEE. CDR3 region: CASSQPTSGTTDTQYF. The DNA of the CDR3 is TGTGCCAGCAGCCAACCCACTAGCGGGACCACAGATACGCAGTATTTT.

This clonotype has a count of ten or more. The V gene is TRBV12-3 or TRBV12-4, the J gene TRBJ2-7; perhaps TRBD1 as D (5 bases). The V end was cut by 2 bases, the J end by 3 bases, with 26 bases between. There are 19 residues in the CDR3. CDR3 DNA: TGTGCCAGCAGTTTATATCGGTTTAGTACCTCGGACAAGAACTACGAGCAGTACTTC. This gives the protein CASSLYRFSTSDKNYEQYF.